The 21 T cell receptor beta chains below all came from one sample that was sequenced in a study of blood T cells in healthy people across ages. Alongside a J-beta primer mix, a sample-barcoded 5' primer served in a second PCR lasting about 6 to 11 cycles. TCRdb processed the 5' RACE reads anew with MiXCR; each CDR3 protein has one entry. The sample lists 500,000 to 550,000 distinct CDR3 sequences; under 30% were seen once. This sample also belongs to another study, concerning T cells of mothers and their children.

Specimen: blood. All receptors come from a boy younger than 18 in good health.

The chain employs TRBV5-1 and TRBJ2-1; possibly TRBD2 for D (5 bases). This CDR3 region has 13 residues. V was clipped by 5 bases and J by 7 bases, with 13 bases between them. CDR1 SGHRS and CDR2 YFSETQ come from the germline V gene. CDR3 sequence reads: CASRQTIGNEQFF. The CDR3 coding sequence is TGCGCCAGCAGACAGACTATAGGTAATGAGCAGTTCTTC.

This sequence joins TRBV7-2 and TRBJ2-3, with TRBD2 matching 8 bases. Germline CDR1 and CDR2: SGHTA and FQGNSA. The V gene end was trimmed by 7 bases and the J gene end by 4 bases; junction bases not matched to a gene: 7. This CDR3 is 14 amino acids long. CDR3 residues: CASNSGGPADTQYF. The CDR3, as DNA: TGTGCCAGCAACTCGGGAGGGCCAGCAGATACGCAGTATTTT.

This clonotype has only a few counts. CDR3 sequence (DNA): TGTGCCAGCAGCGGTCTGGGGATCCTTGTGGACGAGCAGTACTTC. This codes for CASSGLGILVDEQYF. This rearrangement joins TRBV2 to TRBJ2-7; D uncertain. The V gene's germline CDR1 is SNHLY and CDR2 FYNNEI. This CDR3 contains 15 residues. The V and J ends lost 6 bases and 5 bases respectively, with 20 bases between them.

This clonotype has just a few counts. This chain uses TRBV20-1 with TRBJ2-7; D gene unclear. The CDR3 loop spans 15 amino acids. CDR1 DFQATT and CDR2 SNEGSKA come from the germline V gene (reference sequence). V was cut by 2 bases and J by 2 bases, with 16 bases left in between. CDR3: CSARSIRPATYEQYF. The CDR3 bases are TGCAGTGCTAGATCAATCCGGCCGGCTACCTACGAGCAGTACTTC.

This rearrangement joins TRBV6-6 to TRBJ1-2, with no clear D. CDR1 is MNHNY, CDR2 SVGAGI, per germline (reference sequence). V dropped 8 bases and J dropped 6 bases, with 10 bases sitting between them. This CDR3 has 11 residues. The CDR3 region has the DNA TGTGCCAGCCTAAAGGGAGATGGCTACACCTTC. It is translated as CASLKGDGYTF.

The J gene is TRBJ1-4, the V gene TRBV27, with TRBD1 identical over 7 bases. The V segment lost 4 bases and the J segment 8 bases; nucleotides outside the gene matches: 10. CDR1 and CDR2 from the germline V gene are MNHEY and SMNVEV (reference sequence). The CDR3 runs 15 residues. The CDR3 DNA is TGTGCCAGCAGTTATCAGGGGGGAGGAATGGAAAAACTGTTTTTT. Protein product: CASSYQGGGMEKLFF.

This clonotype has only a few counts. The rearrangement uses TRBV5-1 and TRBJ2-6; D is ambiguous. The CDR3 extends over 15 amino acids. From germline, CDR1 is SGHRS and CDR2 YFSETQ. V lost 0 bases to trimming and J lost 0 bases, with 4 bases between them. The CDR3 sequence: CASSLGSSGANVLTF. The CDR3 coding sequence is TGCGCCAGCAGCTTGGGGAGCTCTGGGGCCAACGTCCTGACTTTC.

This clonotype showed up just a few times. V and J are TRBV28 and TRBJ2-3; D is possibly TRBD1 (6 bases). Germline CDR1 MDHEN, CDR2 SYDVKM. This CDR3 contains 17 residues. V was shortened by 8 bases and J by 3 bases, with 24 bases between the two germline ends. The CDR3, as DNA: TGTGCCAGCGCCCTAATGGTTGCAGGGGTGAAGACAGATACGCAGTATTTT. Protein: CASALMVAGVKTDTQYF.

Only a few counts were recorded for this clonotype. J is TRBJ2-1 and V is TRBV7-3; 7 bases agree with TRBD1. There are 15 residues in the CDR3. Germline CDR1 is SGHTA and CDR2 is FQGTGA. Trimming took 3 bases from V and 1 from J; bases not matched to a gene: 3. The CDR3 sequence: CASSLTGTSYNEQFF. In nucleotides, the CDR3 is TGTGCCAGCAGCTTGACAGGGACATCCTACAATGAGCAGTTCTTC.

The chain couples TRBV28 to TRBJ2-3; TRBD2 is a possible D gene (6 bases). Deletions cut 11 bases from V and 1 base from J, with 19 bases between. The CDR3 runs to 15 residues. CDR1 and CDR2 from the germline V gene are MDHEN and SYDVKM. CDR3 sequence reads: CAGKVPGLRTDTQYF. CDR3 sequence (DNA): TGTGCCGGCAAGGTACCGGGACTCCGCACAGATACGCAGTATTTT.

The chain recombines TRBV10-3 with TRBJ2-1, with 10 bases fitting TRBD2. Germline V gene data show CDR1 as ENHRY and CDR2 as SYGVKD. The trim removed 4 bases at V and 8 bases at J, leaving 17 bases unmatched. The CDR3 totals 18 residues. Written as DNA, the CDR3 is TGTGCCATCAGTGGAGAGGAAGCGGGAGGGCTCTCCCAATATGAGCAGTTCTTC. Protein product: CAISGEEAGGLSQYEQFF.

The chain joins TRBV11-2 to TRBJ2-2; unclear D gene. Per germline, CDR1 SGHAT and CDR2 FQNNGV. Trimming stripped 5 bases from V and 10 bases from J, with 11 bases between. The CDR3 is 12 amino acids. CDR3 sequence: CASSRSGLELFF. Written as DNA, the CDR3 is TGTGCCAGCAGCCGCTCCGGGTTGGAGCTGTTTTTT.

The chain recombines TRBV6-5 with TRBJ2-5; 9 bases line up with TRBD1. Judging by the DNA end, TRBJ2-7 fits better; the J call may be wrong. Germline V gene lookup returns CDR1 MNHEY and CDR2 SVGAGI. The CDR3 runs 16 residues. The CDR3 nucleotides are TGTGCCAGCAGTTCAAAAAAGGGACAGGGAAGAGGCGAGCAGTACTTC. Its protein is CASSSKKGQGRGEQYF.

The chain uses TRBV29-1 and TRBJ2-7, with 7 bases matching TRBD1. Germline assignment: CDR1 SQVTM and CDR2 ANQGSEA. V gave up 5 bases and J gave up 5 bases; unmatched junction bases: 12. This CDR3 is built from 14 residues. CDR3 sequence reads: CSVKGEQGMHEQYF. CDR3 DNA sequence: TGCAGCGTTAAAGGGGAACAGGGGATGCACGAGCAGTACTTC.

The CDR3 coding sequence is TGTGCCAGCATTGTAGCGGGAGACGGCAAAAACATTCAGTACTTC. Translation gives CASIVAGDGKNIQYF. This chain links TRBV27 with TRBJ2-4; 9 bases are a match to TRBD2. Germline CDR1 and CDR2: MNHEY and SMNVEV (reference sequence). The junction had 7 bases not matched to a gene; V was cut back by 7 bases and J by 3 bases. The CDR3 contains 15 residues.

As concerns this clonotype: A much larger clone lies one base from this, so it may be a read error. The V call is TRBV27, the J call TRBJ2-5; the D is unclear. The assigned J gene may be wrong: the sequence end matches TRBJ2-7 better. Germline V CDR1 and CDR2: MNHEY, SMNVEV (reference sequence). The CDR3 sequence is 13 residues long. The CDR3 reads CASSPPNLYEQYF. The CDR3, as DNA: TGTGCCAGCAGTCCCCCAAATCTCTACGAGCAGTACTTC.

The V gene is TRBV10-3, the J gene TRBJ1-2; perhaps TRBD1 as D (5 bases). The CDR3 loop spans 12 amino acids. Germline loops: CDR1 ENHRY, CDR2 SYGVKD. V was cut by 7 bases and J by 4 bases, with 10 bases left in between. CDR3 region: CAITGTGYGYTF. CDR3 coding DNA: TGTGCCATCACAGGGACCGGCTATGGCTACACCTTC.

This clonotype has a handful of counts. V is TRBV20-1 and J is TRBJ2-5, with a weak D call TRBD2 (7 bases). Trimming removed 0 bases from V and 5 bases from J, with 16 bases in between. The V gene's germline CDR1 is DFQATT and CDR2 SNEGSKA (reference sequence). This CDR3 is built from 15 residues. This CDR3 reads CSAREALGGAETQYF. CDR3 bases: TGCAGTGCTAGAGAAGCTCTGGGGGGGGCGGAGACCCAGTACTTC.

The chain uses TRBV2 and TRBJ2-5; no reliable D call. The J call may not be correct, given that the DNA end is closer to TRBJ2-7. Germline CDR1 reads SNHLY; CDR2 reads FYNNEI. CDR3 size: 14 residues. The CDR3 loop is CASSDPSHSYEQYF. Here the CDR3 DNA reads TGTGCCAGCAGTGACCCCAGCCACTCCTACGAGCAGTACTTC.

This clonotype was counted between two and nine times. The chain employs TRBV7-9 and TRBJ1-6, with D possibly being TRBD1 (5 bases). Germline-derived CDR1 and CDR2 are SEHNR and FQNEAQ (reference sequence). The CDR3 runs to 15 residues. V lost 5 bases and J lost 7, with 15 bases in between. CDR3 protein: CASSPQGRGNSPLHF. CDR3 coding DNA: TGTGCCAGCAGCCCCCAGGGACGGGGAAATTCACCCCTCCACTTT.

This clonotype was counted a few times. The CDR3 region is CASSPGTAFNSPLHF. The CDR3, as DNA: TGTGCCAGCAGCCCCGGGACCGCCTTTAATTCACCCCTCCACTTT. V usage is TRBV14 and J usage is TRBJ1-6; perhaps TRBD1 as D (5 bases). Germline values: CDR1 SGHDN, CDR2 FVKESK. CDR3 length: 15 residues. Trimming removed 4 bases from V and 6 bases from J, with 13 bases in between.